This T cell receptor (beta chain) comes out of a study of blood T cells in healthy people across ages. The V end was cut by 2 bases, the J end by 2 bases, with 9 bases between. The CDR3 covers 14 residues. It was with a sample-barcoded 5' primer and a J-beta primer mix that a second PCR of about 7 to 12 cycles was run. TCRdb independently ran MiXCR on the 5' RACE reads; one entry per CDR3 protein. The repertoire consists of 700,000 or so distinct CDR3 sequences, with roughly 20% occurring once and the leading ten covering around a fifth. This chain links TRBV12-3 or TRBV12-4 with TRBJ1-2; D remains unclear. The sequence was collected from a man in his 70s in good health. The source material was blood. This CDR3 is CASSLWGSNYGYTF. The CDR3 bases are TGTGCCAGCAGTTTATGGGGTTCAAACTATGGCTACACCTTC.